The 10 T cell receptor beta chains below come from one sample, sequenced in a study of long-term antiretroviral therapy in people with HIV. Sequencing relied on immunoSEQ assay v3.0, run at survey level. Produced via immunoSEQ multiplex PCR; TCRdb's table is partial and in-frame only. The data show tens of thousands of clones, around 84% seen once. The starting material was unsorted PBMCs, obtained 0.8 years after starting antiretroviral therapy. These TCRs come from a young woman with HIV.

The genes are TRBV5-8 and TRBJ1-3; a possible D gene is TRBD1 (6 bases). The CDR3 has 15 residues. CDR1 and CDR2 from the germline V gene are SGHTS and YDEGEE. Between the trimmed V and J ends, which lost 1 base and 4 bases, there was a span of 12 bases. CDR3 loop: CASSLNQGFGNTIYF. The CDR3 coding sequence is TGTGCCAGCAGCTTGAACCAGGGGTTCGGAAACACCATATATTTT.

The table lists this clone with a few counts. V is TRBV7-3 and J is TRBJ2-4; a possible D gene is TRBD2 (5 bases). The germline V and J ends were trimmed by 4 bases and 7 bases, with 11 bases remaining between them. CDR3 length equals 13 residues. Per germline, CDR1 SGHTA and CDR2 FQGTGA. The CDR3 spells CASSSSGGNIQYF. In DNA form, the CDR3 reads TGTGCCAGCAGCTCCTCGGGCGGGAACATTCAGTACTTC.

The chain recombines TRBV2 with TRBJ1-6; TRBD1 agrees at 7 bases. V was clipped by 4 bases and J by 10 bases; unmatched bases: 10. The CDR3 has 15 residues. Germline CDR1 reads SNHLY; CDR2 reads FYNNEI. The CDR3 DNA sequence: TGTGCCAGCAGTGCCCTCCCCGACAGGGACTCACCCCTCCACTTT. Translation gives CASSALPDRDSPLHF. The full variable domain, with the rest looked up from reference TRBV2 and TRBJ1-6, is EPEVTQTPSHQVTQMGQEVILRCVPISNHLYFYWYRQILGQKVEFLVSFYNNEISEKSEIFDDQFSVERPDGSNFTLKIRSTKLEDSAMYFCASSALPDRDSPLHFGNGTRLTVT.

The chain employs TRBV7-9 and TRBJ2-1; 16 bases agree with TRBD2. Germline CDR1 SEHNR, CDR2 FQNEAQ (reference sequence). The CDR3 is 19 residues long. With V trimmed by 7 bases and J by 8 bases, 17 bases remained unmatched. CDR3 DNA: TGTGCCAGCACCGTTCCGGGACTAGCGGGAGGGCCTTTAGAGGATGAGCAGTTCTTC. Translated: CASTVPGLAGGPLEDEQFF.

The rearrangement joins TRBV6-5 to TRBJ2-3, with 8 bases identical to TRBD2. V was pared by 2 bases and J by 0 bases, with 1 base of the junction left unmatched. This CDR3 has 15 amino acids. CDR1 is MNHEY, CDR2 SVGAGI, per germline. As DNA, the CDR3 is TGTGCCAGCAGTTACGAGCGGGGGAGCACAGATACGCAGTATTTT. This sequence encodes CASSYERGSTDTQYF.

The chain carries TRBV29-1 and TRBJ2-3; no clear D gene. Germline values: CDR1 SQVTM, CDR2 ANQGSEA. CDR3 size: 10 residues. Deletions cut 4 bases from V and 4 bases from J, with 3 bases between. The CDR3 DNA is TGCAGCGTTGGGGCAGATACGCAGTATTTT. Translated, it gives CSVGADTQYF.

This CDR3 is CASSRTGDSYEQYF. CDR3 nucleotide sequence: TGTGCCAGCAGTCGGACAGGGGACTCCTACGAGCAGTACTTC. The chain couples TRBV6-6 to TRBJ2-7; TRBD1 aligns across 9 bases. CDR3 length: 14 amino acids. Unmatched junction bases numbered 2, after V lost 5 bases and J lost 0 bases. The germline gives CDR1 MNHNY, CDR2 SVGAGI (reference sequence).

The chain uses TRBV25-1 and TRBJ2-1; 12 bases align to TRBD2. Germline CDR1 and CDR2: MGHDK and SYGVNS. The CDR3 is 14 residues long. The ends lost 4 bases at V and 12 bases at J; junction bases unmatched: 7. The CDR3: CASSGLAGGSGQFF. The CDR3 nucleotides are TGTGCCAGCAGTGGGCTAGCGGGAGGGAGTGGGCAGTTCTTC.

This clone was recorded once. The chain is built from TRBV6-5 and TRBJ2-7, with D maybe TRBD1 (5 bases). Trimming stripped 6 bases from V and 7 bases from J, with 19 bases between. The CDR3 loop spans 14 amino acids. CDR1 MNHEY and CDR2 SVGAGI come from the germline V gene. CDR3 residues: CASRPTSRVGEQYF. The CDR3 DNA sequence: TGTGCCAGCAGACCAACCTCCAGGGTTGGAGAGCAGTACTTC.

V usage is TRBV7-3 and J usage is TRBJ2-5, with D unresolved. The CDR3 has 15 amino acids. V was shortened by 4 bases and J by 5 bases, with 17 bases between the two germline ends. From germline, CDR1 is SGHTA and CDR2 FQGTGA. The CDR3 DNA sequence: TGTGCCAGCAGCTCCCCCGCGACTCCGTGGGAGACCCAGTACTTC. This gives the protein CASSSPATPWETQYF.